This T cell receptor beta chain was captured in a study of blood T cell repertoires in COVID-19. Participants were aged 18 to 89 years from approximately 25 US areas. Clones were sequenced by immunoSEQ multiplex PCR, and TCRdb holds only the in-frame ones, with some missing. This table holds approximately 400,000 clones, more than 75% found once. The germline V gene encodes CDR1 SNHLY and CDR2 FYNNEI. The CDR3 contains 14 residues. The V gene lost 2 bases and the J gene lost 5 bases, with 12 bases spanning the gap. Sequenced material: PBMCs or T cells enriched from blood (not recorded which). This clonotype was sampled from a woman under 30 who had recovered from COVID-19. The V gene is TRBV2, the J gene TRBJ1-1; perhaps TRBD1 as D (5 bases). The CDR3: CASSEQGPQTEAFF. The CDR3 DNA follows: TGTGCCAGCAGTGAACAGGGTCCGCAAACTGAAGCTTTCTTT.